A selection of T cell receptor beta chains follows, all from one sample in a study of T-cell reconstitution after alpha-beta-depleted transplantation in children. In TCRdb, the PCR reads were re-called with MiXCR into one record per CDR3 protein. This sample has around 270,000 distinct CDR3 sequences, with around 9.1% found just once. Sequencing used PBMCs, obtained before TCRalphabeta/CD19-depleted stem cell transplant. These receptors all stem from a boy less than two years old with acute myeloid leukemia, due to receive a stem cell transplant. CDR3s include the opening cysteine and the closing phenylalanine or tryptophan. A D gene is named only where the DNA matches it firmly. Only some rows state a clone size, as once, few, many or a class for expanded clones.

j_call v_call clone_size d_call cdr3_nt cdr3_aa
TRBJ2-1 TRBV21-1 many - TGTGCCAGCAGCAAAAGGTACGAGTCTCGGAAGGCAAATGAGCAGTTCTTC CASSKRYESRKANEQFF
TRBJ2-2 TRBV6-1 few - TGTGCCAGCGAGATAGCCGGGAAGGCCGGGGAGCTGTTTTTT CASEIAGKAGELFF
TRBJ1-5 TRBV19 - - TGTGCCAGTAGTACGGGACTAAAGGTCAATCAGCCCCAGCATTTT CASSTGLKVNQPQHF
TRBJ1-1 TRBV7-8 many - TGTGCCAGCAGCTCATCCCGTGGAAACACTGAAGCTTTCTTT CASSSSRGNTEAFF
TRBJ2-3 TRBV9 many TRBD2 TGTGCCAGCAGCGTAGGGCCTAGCGGGAGCGCCCCAGATACGCAGTATTTT CASSVGPSGSAPDTQYF
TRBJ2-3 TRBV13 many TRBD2 TGTGCCAGCAGCCCAGCGGGAGGTCGCACAGATACGCAGTATTTT CASSPAGGRTDTQYF
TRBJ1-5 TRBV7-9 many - TGTGCCAGCAGCCGCAGGGGTAGCAATCAGCCCCAGCATTTT CASSRRGSNQPQHF
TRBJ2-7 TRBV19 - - TGTGCCAGTAGTATACAGGCGGGATCCTACGAGCAGTACTTC CASSIQAGSYEQYF
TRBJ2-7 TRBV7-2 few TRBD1 TGTGCCAGCAGCTTCGGACAGGTTTTCTACGAGCAGTACTTC CASSFGQVFYEQYF
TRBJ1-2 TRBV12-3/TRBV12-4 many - TGTGCCAGCAGTTTGGTGATTGGCTATGGCTACACCTTC CASSLVIGYGYTF
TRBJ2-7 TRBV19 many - TGTGCCAGTAGCCTCGAATGGAGACTCAGAACCTACGAGCAGTACTTC CASSLEWRLRTYEQYF
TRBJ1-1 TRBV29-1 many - TGCAGCGTTGAGGAGGACGCACCCCAGAAAGCTTTCTTT CSVEEDAPQKAFF
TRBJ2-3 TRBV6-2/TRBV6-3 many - TGTGCCAGCAGTTCCGGTACAGGGACCACAGATACGCAGTATTTT CASSSGTGTTDTQYF
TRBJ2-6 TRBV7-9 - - TGTGCCAGCATCACCCACAGCTCTGGGGCCAACGTCCTGACTTTC CASITHSSGANVLTF
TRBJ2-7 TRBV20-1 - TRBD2 TGCAGTGCTAGAGATCGGGAGGACGAGCAGTACTTC CSARDREDEQYF
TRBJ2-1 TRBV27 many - TGTGCCAGCAGTCCGCGGCCCTACAATGAGCAGTTCTTC CASSPRPYNEQFF
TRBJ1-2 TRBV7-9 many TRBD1 TGTGCCAGCAGCGGGACAGGCGGCGACTATGGCTACACCTTC CASSGTGGDYGYTF
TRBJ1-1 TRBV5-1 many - TGCGCCAGCAGCTCCCCCACTGAAGCTTTCTTT CASSSPTEAFF
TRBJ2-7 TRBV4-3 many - TGCGCCAGCAGCCAGGGGTACCTCCCCACTTGGGAGCAGTACTTC CASSQGYLPTWEQYF
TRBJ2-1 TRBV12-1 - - TGTGCCAGCAGCTTTGGGCTCTCCTACAATGAGCAGTTCTTC CASSFGLSYNEQFF
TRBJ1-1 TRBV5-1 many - TGCGCCAGCCGACCCAGACAGATGAACACTGAAGCTTTCTTT CASRPRQMNTEAFF
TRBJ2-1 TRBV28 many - TGTGCCAGCACCGGGACGTTTAACAATGAGCAGTTCTTC CASTGTFNNEQFF
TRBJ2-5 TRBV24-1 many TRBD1 TGTGCCACCAGTGATTTCCGGGACAGGGGCCAAGAGACCCAGTACTTC CATSDFRDRGQETQYF
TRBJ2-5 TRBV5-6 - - TGTGCCAGCAGCTTGATGACCCGTTTAGGGACCCAGTACTTC CASSLMTRLGTQYF
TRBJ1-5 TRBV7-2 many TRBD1 TGTGCCAGCAGCTTAGGGTCAGGGGGCGGTCAGCCCCAGCATTTT CASSLGSGGGQPQHF
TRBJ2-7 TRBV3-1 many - TGTGCCAGCAGCCCGAGGCTCTCGCCCTACGAGCAGTACTTC CASSPRLSPYEQYF
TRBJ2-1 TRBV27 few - TGTGCCAGCAGTTTATTCCCGGACCCGAGCTCCTACAATGAGCAGTTCTTC CASSLFPDPSSYNEQFF
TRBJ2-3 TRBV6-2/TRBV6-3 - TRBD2 TGTGCCAGCAGTCACCGATCAGCGGGGGGGCCCACAGATACGCAGTATTTT CASSHRSAGGPTDTQYF
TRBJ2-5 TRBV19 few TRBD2 TGTGCCAGTAGTATAGATAGCGGGGAAGAGACCCAGTACTTC CASSIDSGEETQYF
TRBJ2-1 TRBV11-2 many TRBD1 TGTGCCAGCAGCTTAGATCTGGGACAGGGGGAGGATGAGCAGTTCTTC CASSLDLGQGEDEQFF
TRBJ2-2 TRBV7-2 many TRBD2 TGTGCCAGCAGCTTAGTTGGACTAGCATGGACCGGGGAGCTGTTTTTT CASSLVGLAWTGELFF
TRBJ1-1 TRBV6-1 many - TGTGCCAGCAGATCCCCGGGGGCAAACGGTGAAGCTTTCTTT CASRSPGANGEAFF
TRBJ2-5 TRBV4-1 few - TGCGCCAGCAGCCGGGCCACCTACGGATCTCAAGAGACCCAGTACTTC CASSRATYGSQETQYF
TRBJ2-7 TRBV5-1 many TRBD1 TGCGCCAGCAGCCCAGACAGGGCCAACGAGCAGTACTTC CASSPDRANEQYF
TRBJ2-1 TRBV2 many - TGTGCCAGTAGATTTCCCGGGGACCCCTACAATGAGCAGTTCTTC CASRFPGDPYNEQFF
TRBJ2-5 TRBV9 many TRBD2 TGTGCCAGCAGCGTAGTTTCTAGCGGGAGAGAGACCCAGTACTTC CASSVVSSGRETQYF
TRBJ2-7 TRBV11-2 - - TGTGCCAGCAGCTCCCGGGACCACCCCTACGAGCAGTACTTC CASSSRDHPYEQYF
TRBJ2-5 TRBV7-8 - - TGTGCCAGCAGCTTGAGACGGTCTCAAGAGACCCAGTACTTC CASSLRRSQETQYF
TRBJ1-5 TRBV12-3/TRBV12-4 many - TGTGCCAGCAGTGGAGGGATTCAGCCCCAGCATTTT CASSGGIQPQHF
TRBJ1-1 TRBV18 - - TGTGCCAGCTCACCACTGGGGGTCGGGGGCACTGAAGCTTTCTTT CASSPLGVGGTEAFF
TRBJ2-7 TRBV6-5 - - TGTGCCAGCAGTTACCCGGGACACTCCACCTACGAGCAGTACTTC CASSYPGHSTYEQYF
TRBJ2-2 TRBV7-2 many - TGTGCCAGCAGCTTGGGACCGGACACCGGGGAGCTGTTTTTT CASSLGPDTGELFF
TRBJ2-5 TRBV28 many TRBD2 TGTGCCATCTCGGGCCGGGGGGGTCAAGAGACCCAGTACTTC CAISGRGGQETQYF
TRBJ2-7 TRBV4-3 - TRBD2 TGCGCCAGCAGCCCCGGGACTAGCTCCTACGAGCAGTACTTC CASSPGTSSYEQYF
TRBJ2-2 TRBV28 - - TGTGCCAGCAGCCTACAGGGATGGGGCACCGGGGAGCTGTTTTTT CASSLQGWGTGELFF
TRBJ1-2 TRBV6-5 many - TGTGCCAGCAGTTACCAGGGGCCTAACTATGGCTACACCTTC CASSYQGPNYGYTF
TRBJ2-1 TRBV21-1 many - TGTGCCAGCAGCAAAGAGTATGGGGGGGCCGCCCCTGGGGAGCAGTTCTTC CASSKEYGGAAPGEQFF
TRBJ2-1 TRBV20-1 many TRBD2 TGCAGTGCTAGAGACCTTGGACTAGCGGGCGTTGAGCAGTTCTTC CSARDLGLAGVEQFF
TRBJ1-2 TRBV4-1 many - TGCGCCAGCAGCCAAGATCTGGACTTCGGTGGCTACACCTTC CASSQDLDFGGYTF
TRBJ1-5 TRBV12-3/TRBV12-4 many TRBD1 TGTGCCAGCAGTTCCGACAGGGGAAAGAATCAGCCCCAGCATTTT CASSSDRGKNQPQHF